What follows is one T cell receptor (beta chain) and its context. Its antigen specificity is not known. This sample was sequenced with a NextSeq 550. The Human TCR Profiling Kit (MiLaboratory) was used to prepare UMI-labeled 5' RACE TRB cDNA libraries. The full amount of extracted RNA was used for cDNA synthesis, and the full amount of resulting cDNA was used for PCR amplification. The libraries were made side by side, with each library going through the same number of PCR cycles. In the original analysis: MIGEC and MiXCR extracted about 49,000 +/- 11,000 unique UMI-labeled TRB cDNA molecules per library, requiring at least two reads per UMI. Each library averaged roughly 36,000 +/- 9,600 functional in-frame TRB CDR3 nucleotide clonotypes without stop codons. After each sample was downsampled to 5000 UMI-labeled TRB molecules, VDJtools was used to calculate diversity metrics such as normalized Shannon-Wiener and Chao1. VDJtools computed clonotype-size-weighted physicochemical properties of the central five CDR3 residues: interaction energy, strength, volume and Kidera factor 4. TCRdb reprocessed the reads, reporting each CDR3 protein sequence once and no DNA. In this record, the V and J calls reflect TCRdb's handling and not the investigators' own analysis. This sample's clone table shows around 160,000 distinct CDR3 sequences. The ten largest clones represent under 0.35% of the sample.

The data belong to a study of CXCR3-negative and CXCR3-positive naive CD8 T cells (dated by TCRdb to the late 2010s). For the study in its entirety: Roughly 130 million TRB reads were obtained in total, roughly 1.5 +/- 0.3 million reads per library. TRBV-TRBJ cluster analysis included naive subsets from several donors and memory cells from 3 donors. Diversity and physicochemical repertoire analyses were performed on about ten donors pooled from two independent experiments. On the study overall, not on this receptor specifically: Freshly isolated PBMCs were used for most assays because CXCR3 expression went down partially after cryopreservation. Both naive subsets had comparably high repertoire diversity, while memory CD8+ T cells had much lower repertoire diversity. TRBV-TRBJ usage was similar between naive CXCR3-negative and CXCR3-positive cells from the same donor, while memory cells showed distinct patterns. Because surface CD5, which has been linked to self-reactivity in mice, was comparable between naive subsets, TCR interaction strength was also inferred from TRB CDR3 physicochemical properties. Compared with CXCR3-negative naive cells, CXCR3-positive naive cells had TRB CDR3s with higher hydrophobicity (lower Kidera factor 4), lower energy, and higher strength and volume indices.

Each CD8+ T cell subset was flow-sorted in triplicate, with 300,000 cells per subset placed directly into RLT lysis buffer. To keep memory contaminants out, a stringent definition of naive CD8+ T cells was applied: CD45RO-CCR7+CD27+CD95-. Peripheral blood mononuclear cells were isolated from buffy coats using standard density gradient centrifugation. A FACSAria III was used to flow-sort naive CXCR3-negative and CXCR3-positive CD8+ T cells. An RNeasy Mini Kit was used to extract total RNA from the sorted cells. Per the germline V gene, SQVTM is the CDR1 and ANQGSEA is the CDR2. CDR3 length: 13 amino acids, cysteine to phenylalanine. No DNA appears here.

The sequence links TRBV29-1 to TRBJ1-1; TCRdb returns TRBD1, unconfirmable since there is no DNA. Sequenced sample: naive CXCR3+ CD8+ T cells from blood. Sample cell subset or site, as interpreted from the label and publication: CD45RO-CCR7+CD27+CD95- naive CD8+ T cells expressing CXCR3 (TNR3+). The clonotype comes from a human donor in good health. Some clones in this sample may be carry-over from other donors' samples. The CDR3 sequence is CSVDEGANTEAFF.